What follows describes a single T cell receptor beta chain. Bulk CD8+ and CD4+ cells came from magnetic negative isolation; CD8+ TEMRA by FACS. The record originates from a study of CD8 T cells in Susac syndrome. Germline CDR1 is MNHNS and CDR2 is SASEGT. Trimming removed 10 bases from V and 0 bases from J, with 21 bases in between. This CDR3 has 16 amino acids. RNA totalling roughly 0.45 to 1 ug underwent reverse transcription with random hexamers. Amplification of TCR beta CDR3 spanned 54 Vbeta and 13 Jbeta via immunoSEQ multiplex PCR. TCRdb ran MiXCR on the immunoSEQ multiplex PCR reads and lists one entry per CDR3 protein. The sample includes 250,000 to 300,000 distinct CDR3 sequences, about 88% of them seen just once.

Sequencing input: CD8+ T cells from PBMCs. This TCR came from a human donor with multiple sclerosis. J is TRBJ1-1 and V is TRBV6-1; D unclear. CDR3 region: CATANGVHFMNTEAFF. CDR3 DNA: TGTGCCACCGCAAACGGGGTCCACTTCATGAACACTGAAGCTTTCTTT.